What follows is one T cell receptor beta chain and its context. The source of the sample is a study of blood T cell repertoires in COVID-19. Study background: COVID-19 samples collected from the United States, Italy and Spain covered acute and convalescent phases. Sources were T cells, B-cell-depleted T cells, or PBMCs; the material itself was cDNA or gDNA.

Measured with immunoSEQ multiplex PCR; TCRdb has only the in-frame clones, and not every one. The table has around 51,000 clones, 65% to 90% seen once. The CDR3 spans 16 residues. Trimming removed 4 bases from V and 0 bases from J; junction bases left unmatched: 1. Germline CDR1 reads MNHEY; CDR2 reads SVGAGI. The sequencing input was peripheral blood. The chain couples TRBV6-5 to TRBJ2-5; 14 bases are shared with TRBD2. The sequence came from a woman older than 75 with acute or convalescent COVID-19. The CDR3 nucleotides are TGTGCCAGCAGTTCGACTAGCGGGGGGGACCAAGAGACCCAGTACTTC. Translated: CASSSTSGGDQETQYF.